This T cell receptor (beta chain) was sequenced in a study of identical twins. Points on this clonotype: The antigen is not known.

TCRdb passed the 5' RACE reads through MiXCR, listing each CDR3 protein once. The sample yields some 460,000 distinct CDR3 sequences, approximately 14% seen once. Findings and caveats of the study: Twin pairs' shared out-of-frame alpha sequences were enriched in low generation probability. Cord blood beta clonotypes that were abundant carried fewer insertions, and memory repertoires showed no such trend. The conclusions drew on cross-sectional statistical analysis instead of tracking the same donors.

Germline V gene sequence: CDR1 SGHAT, CDR2 FQNNGV. V lost 2 bases to trimming and J lost 3 bases, with 10 bases between them. The CDR3 spans 14 residues. The data were also submitted as part of a second study, on yellow fever vaccine responses in identical twins. That paper states: Twin vaccine T cell responses reportedly seemed partly convergent, partly personalized.

The chain recombines TRBV11-2 with TRBJ1-1; D remains ambiguous. The clonotype originates from a young woman in good health. The sample comprised CD4+ T cells sorted from blood. This CDR3 reads CASSLSGRDTEAFF. CDR3 sequence (DNA): TGTGCCAGCAGCTTAAGCGGCCGGGACACTGAAGCTTTCTTT.